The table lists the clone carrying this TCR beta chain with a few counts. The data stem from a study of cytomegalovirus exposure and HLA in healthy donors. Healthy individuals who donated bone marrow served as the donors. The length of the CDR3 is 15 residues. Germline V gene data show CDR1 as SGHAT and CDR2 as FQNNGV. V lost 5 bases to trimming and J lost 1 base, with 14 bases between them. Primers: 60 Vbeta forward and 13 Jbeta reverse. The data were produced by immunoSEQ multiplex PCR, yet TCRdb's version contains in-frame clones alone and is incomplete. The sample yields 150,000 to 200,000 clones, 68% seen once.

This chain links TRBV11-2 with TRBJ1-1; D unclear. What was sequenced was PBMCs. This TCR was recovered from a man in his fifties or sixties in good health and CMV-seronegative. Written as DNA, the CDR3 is TGTGCCAGCAGCCCAAGTGTCGGGGAGAACACTGAAGCTTTCTTT. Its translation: CASSPSVGENTEAFF.